Each of the 20 T cell receptor beta chains below was sequenced from the same sample in a study of monozygotic twins with inflammatory bowel disease (dated by TCRdb to between 2017 and 2020). Libraries were made using 5' RACE. The sample was run on an Illumina HiSeq 2500. Reprocessed by TCRdb, the reads give a single entry per CDR3 protein sequence, without DNA. The table kept for this sample lists approximately 400,000 distinct CDR3 sequences. The ten most abundant clones make up 2.4% of the sample. The sequenced material came from blood. These TCRs come from a human donor with ulcerative colitis or Crohn's disease, or a healthy co-twin of an affected twin (not recorded which).

This rearrangement joins TRBV5-6 to TRBJ2-5. This CDR3 region has 14 residues. In germline, CDR1 is SGHDT, CDR2 YYEEEE. CDR3 region: CASSLREFEETQYF.

The rearrangement uses TRBV5-1 and TRBJ2-2. This CDR3 is 16 amino acids long. Germline V gene sequence: CDR1 SGHRS, CDR2 YFSETQ. CDR3 sequence reads: CASSLDWTTNTGELFF.

V usage is TRBV7-3 and J usage is TRBJ1-2; TCRdb calls TRBD1, which cannot be checked without DNA. CDR1 and CDR2 from the germline V gene are SGHTA and FQGTGA. The CDR3 covers 14 residues. CDR3 loop: CASSSTGGNYGYTF.

The chain recombines TRBV6-4 with TRBJ2-2. Germline lookup yields CDR1 MRHNA and CDR2 SNTAGT. This CDR3 region has 13 residues. The CDR3 reads CASSQENTGELFF.

The chain couples TRBV12-3 or TRBV12-4 to TRBJ2-1. The CDR3 contains 12 residues. This CDR3 is CASSFTSNEQFF.

The chain links TRBV20-1 to TRBJ2-7; TCRdb gives TRBD1 as the D gene, but with no DNA this cannot be confirmed. From germline, CDR1 is DFQATT and CDR2 SNEGSKA (reference sequence). The CDR3 is made up of 13 amino acids. The CDR3 here is CSAGMTVAYEQYF.

This chain uses TRBV12-3 or TRBV12-4 with TRBJ1-1; the D call of TRBD1 rests on TCRdb alone, since no DNA is present to check it. This CDR3 has 15 amino acids. The CDR3 sequence: CASSFGGTKQAEAFF.

The chain links TRBV4-1 to TRBJ2-4; the TRBD1 assignment by TCRdb is unverifiable without DNA. Germline V gives CDR1 MGHRA, CDR2 YSYEKL. CDR3 length: 16 residues. The CDR3: CASSLTGGDSKNIQYF.

V is TRBV6-6 and J is TRBJ2-7; lacking DNA, the TRBD1 call made by TCRdb goes unchecked. CDR1 and CDR2 from the germline V gene are MNHNY and SVGAGI (reference sequence). This CDR3 region has 14 residues. CDR3 sequence reads: CASSSPGQRYEQYF.

The chain is built from TRBV9 and TRBJ2-1; checking the TCRdb D call of TRBD2 is not possible without DNA. The germline gives CDR1 SGDLS, CDR2 YYNGEE. The CDR3 runs 14 residues. CDR3 sequence reads: CASSKGLLGNEQFF.

V gene TRBV19 combines with J gene TRBJ2-7; no DNA is available, so the TRBD1 call from TCRdb remains unchecked. CDR3 length: 13 residues. Germline V gene sequence: CDR1 LNHDA, CDR2 SQIVND (reference sequence). The CDR3 protein is CASSLLGDYEQYF. Drawing the rest from reference TRBV19 and TRBJ2-7, the complete variable domain is DGGITQSPKYLFRKEGQNVTLSCEQNLNHDAMYWYRQDPGQGLRLIYYSQIVNDFQKGDIAEGYSVSREKKESFPLTVTSAQKNPTAFYLCASSLLGDYEQYFGPGTRLTVT.

The chain recombines TRBV20-1 with TRBJ1-5; checking the TCRdb D call of TRBD1 is not possible without DNA. CDR1 and CDR2 from the germline V gene are DFQATT and SNEGSKA (reference sequence). The CDR3 contains 14 residues. This chain's CDR3 is CSVPGQGSNQPQHF.

The chain couples TRBV7-2 to TRBJ1-6; with no DNA, the TCRdb D assignment of TRBD1 cannot be verified. The germline gives CDR1 SGHTA, CDR2 FQGNSA. This CDR3 has 15 amino acids. The CDR3 sequence is CASSTGQTNNSPLHF.

The J gene is TRBJ2-1, the V gene TRBV6-1; TCRdb indicates TRBD1, and absent DNA this call remains unverified. The CDR3 covers 16 residues. CDR1 is MNHNS and CDR2 is SASEGT in the germline V gene. The CDR3 is CASTPPVGSSRNEQFF.

The CDR3: CASSSQTGGYQETQYF. This chain links TRBV6-5 with TRBJ2-5; absent DNA, TCRdb's TRBD1 call cannot be checked. Germline V gene data show CDR1 as MNHEY and CDR2 as SVGAGI. CDR3 length: 16 amino acids.

This CDR3 is CASSSRDVDEKLFF. This rearrangement joins TRBV12-3 or TRBV12-4 to TRBJ1-4. CDR3 length equals 14 residues.

The chain has TRBV18 and TRBJ2-7. The CDR3 is 13 amino acids. Germline V lookup: CDR1 KGHSH, CDR2 LQKENI. The CDR3 protein is CASSEQKSYEQYF.

This CDR3 is CASSFPADEKLFF. This chain connects TRBV7-2 to TRBJ1-4; TCRdb's D call, TRBD1, is unchecked because there is no DNA. Germline assignment: CDR1 SGHTA and CDR2 FQGNSA. The CDR3 runs to 13 residues. The full variable domain, rest sourced from reference TRBV7-2 and TRBJ1-4, is GAGVSQSPSNKVTEKGKDVELRCDPISGHTALYWYRQSLGQGLEFLIYFQGNSAPDKSGLPSDRFSAERTGGSVSTLTIQRTQQEDSAVYLCASSFPADEKLFFGSGTQLSVL.

The chain couples TRBV14 to TRBJ2-7; TCRdb indicates TRBD1, and absent DNA this call remains unverified. Germline V gives CDR1 SGHDN, CDR2 FVKESK. The CDR3 is 15 amino acids. The CDR3 region is CALHSDGTGAHEQYF.

V and J are TRBV7-9 and TRBJ2-2; TCRdb gives TRBD2 as the D gene, but with no DNA this cannot be confirmed. Per germline, CDR1 SEHNR and CDR2 FQNEAQ (reference sequence). The CDR3 sequence is 16 residues long. CDR3 sequence: CASSMTSGRSTGELFF.